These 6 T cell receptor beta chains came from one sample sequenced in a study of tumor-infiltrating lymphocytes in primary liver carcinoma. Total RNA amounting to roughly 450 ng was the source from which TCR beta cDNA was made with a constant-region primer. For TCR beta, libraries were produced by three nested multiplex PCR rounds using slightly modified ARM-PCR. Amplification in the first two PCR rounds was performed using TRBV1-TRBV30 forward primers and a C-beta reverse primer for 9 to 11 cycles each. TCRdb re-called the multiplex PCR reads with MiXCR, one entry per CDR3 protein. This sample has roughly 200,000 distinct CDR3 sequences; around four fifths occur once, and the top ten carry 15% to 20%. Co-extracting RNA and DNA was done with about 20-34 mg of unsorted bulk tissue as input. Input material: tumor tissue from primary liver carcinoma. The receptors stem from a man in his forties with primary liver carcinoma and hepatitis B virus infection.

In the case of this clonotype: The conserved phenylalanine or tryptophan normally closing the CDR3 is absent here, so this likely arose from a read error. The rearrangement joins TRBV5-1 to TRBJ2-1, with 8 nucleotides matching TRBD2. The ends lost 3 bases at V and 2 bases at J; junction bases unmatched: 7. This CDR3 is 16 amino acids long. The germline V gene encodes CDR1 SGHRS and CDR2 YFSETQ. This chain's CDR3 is CASSSSGGQTYNEQFY. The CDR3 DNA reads TGCGCCAGCAGCTCAAGCGGGGGCCAAACCTACAATGAGCAGTTCTAC.

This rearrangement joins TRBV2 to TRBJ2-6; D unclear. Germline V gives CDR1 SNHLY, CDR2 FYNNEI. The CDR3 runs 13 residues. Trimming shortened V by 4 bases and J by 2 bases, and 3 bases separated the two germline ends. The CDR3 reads CASSVPGANVLTF. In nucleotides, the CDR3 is TGTGCCAGCAGTGTTCCTGGGGCCAACGTCCTGACTTTC.

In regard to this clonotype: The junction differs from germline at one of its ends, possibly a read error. The CDR3 DNA reads TGTGTCAGCAGCTTAGGACATGGCCTCGAGCAGTACTTC. This codes for CVSSLGHGLEQYF. The chain links TRBV11-1 to TRBJ2-7, with D maybe TRBD1 (5 bases). Looked up from germline, CDR1 is SGHAT and CDR2 is FQDESV (reference sequence). This CDR3 spans 13 amino acids.

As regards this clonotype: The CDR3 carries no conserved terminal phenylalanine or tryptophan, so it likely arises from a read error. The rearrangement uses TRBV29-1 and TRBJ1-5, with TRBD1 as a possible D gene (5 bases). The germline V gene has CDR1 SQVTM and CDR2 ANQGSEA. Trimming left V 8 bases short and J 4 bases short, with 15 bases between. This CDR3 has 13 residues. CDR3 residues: CSSGGVANQPQHL. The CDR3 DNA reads TGCAGCTCCGGAGGGGTAGCGAATCAGCCCCAGCATTTA.

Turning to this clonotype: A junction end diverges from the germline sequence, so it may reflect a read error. The DNA for the CDR3 is TGCAGCATTGCCGGTTCGGGCACCTGGGAGCTGTTTTTT. Translating it yields CSIAGSGTWELFF. The chain joins TRBV29-1 to TRBJ2-2; D ambiguous. There are 13 residues in the CDR3. Germline V gives CDR1 SQVTM, CDR2 ANQGSEA.

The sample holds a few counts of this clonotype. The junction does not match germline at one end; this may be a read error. The CDR3 sequence: CANSPPTGAVGIAEAFF. Here the CDR3 DNA reads TGTGCCAACAGTCCCCCTACGGGGGCAGTAGGTATCGCTGAAGCTTTCTTT. The chain combines TRBV6-5 with TRBJ1-1, with D tentatively TRBD1 (6 bases). The CDR3 loop spans 17 amino acids. The germline CDR1 and CDR2 sequences are MNHEY and SVGAGI.